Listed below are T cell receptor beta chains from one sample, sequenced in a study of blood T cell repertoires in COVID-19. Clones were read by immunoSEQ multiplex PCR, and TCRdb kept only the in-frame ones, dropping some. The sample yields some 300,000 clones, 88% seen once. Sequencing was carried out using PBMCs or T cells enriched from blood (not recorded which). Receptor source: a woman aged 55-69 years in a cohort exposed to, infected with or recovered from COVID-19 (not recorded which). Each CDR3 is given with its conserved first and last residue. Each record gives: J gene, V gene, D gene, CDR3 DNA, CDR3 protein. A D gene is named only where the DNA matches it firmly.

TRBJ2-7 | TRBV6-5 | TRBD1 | TGTGCCAGCAGTTACTCGATGGACAGGGTCTCCTACGAGCAGTACTTC | CASSYSMDRVSYEQYF
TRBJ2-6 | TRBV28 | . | TGTGCCAGCAGTACCCGGCAGGGCCAATTCTCTGGGGCCAACGTCCTGACTTTC | CASSTRQGQFSGANVLTF
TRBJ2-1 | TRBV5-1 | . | TGCGCCAGCAGCTTGGAAGGAGGGTCCAATGAGCAGTTCTTC | CASSLEGGSNEQFF
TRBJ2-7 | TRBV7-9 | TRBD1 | TGTGCCAGCAGCTCGCTCTCGAGACAGGGAAGCGCCTACGAGCAGTACTTC | CASSSLSRQGSAYEQYF
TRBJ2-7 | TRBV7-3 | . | TGTGCCAGCAGCTTCCAACAGGGTAACGAGCAGTACTTC | CASSFQQGNEQYF
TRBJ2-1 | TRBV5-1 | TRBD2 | TGCGCCAGCAGCTTGATGACTAGCGGGAGCAGTGAGCAGTTCTTC | CASSLMTSGSSEQFF
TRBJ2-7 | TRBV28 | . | TGTGCCAGCGGAGTTTACGGGGAACAGTACTTC | CASGVYGEQYF
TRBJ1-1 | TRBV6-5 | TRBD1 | TGTGCCAGCACAGCAACCGGGACAGGGAACACTGAAGCTTTCTTT | CASTATGTGNTEAFF
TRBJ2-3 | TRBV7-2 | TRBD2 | TGTGCCAGCAGCTACGGACTAGCGGGAGGGACAGATACGCAGTATTTT | CASSYGLAGGTDTQYF
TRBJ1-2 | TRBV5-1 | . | TGCGCCAGCACCCGACAGGAGCCACCAGATGGCTACACCTTC | CASTRQEPPDGYTF
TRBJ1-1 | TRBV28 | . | TGTGCCAGCAGTTTAATCGGTTATACTGAAGCTTTCTTT | CASSLIGYTEAFF
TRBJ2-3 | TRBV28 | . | TGTGCCAGCAGTGCTTCTGAGAATACGCAGTATTTT | CASSASENTQYF
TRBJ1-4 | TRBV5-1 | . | TGCGCCAGCAGCGTGACACCAGCAACTAATGAAAAACTGTTTTTT | CASSVTPATNEKLFF